These 21 T cell receptor beta chains were sequenced from one sample in a study of response to subunit inactivated influenza vaccine. TCRdb itself ran the RT-PCR reads through MiXCR, one entry per CDR3 protein. This sample has around 750,000 distinct CDR3 sequences, with 21% found just once. Sequenced here: PBMCs from blood, sampled around 5 days after vaccination. The receptors originated from a man aged 45 to 65 who received an inactivated influenza vaccine.

A remark on this clonotype: Being one base from a much bigger clone, this may be a read error. The gene calls are TRBV28 and TRBJ2-7, with TRBD1 as a possible D gene (5 bases). The V gene's germline CDR1 is MDHEN and CDR2 SYDVKM. The CDR3 is made up of 12 amino acids. Trimming stripped 3 bases from V and 3 bases from J, with 6 bases between. The CDR3 loop is CASSFGHYEQYF. CDR3 DNA sequence: TGTGCCAGCAGTTTCGGACACTACGAGCAGTACTTC.

The table lists this clonotype with a few counts. The V and J genes are TRBV29-1 and TRBJ1-1, with D maybe TRBD1 (6 bases). Germline V lookup: CDR1 SQVTM, CDR2 ANQGSEA. Trimming removed 7 bases from V and 1 base from J, with 16 bases in between. The CDR3 contains 14 residues. CDR3 region: CSGSQAGANTEAFF. As DNA, the CDR3 is TGCAGCGGGTCCCAGGCAGGGGCGAACACTGAAGCTTTCTTT.

The chain couples TRBV20-1 to TRBJ2-6; no clear D. Trimming pared 5 bases from V and 0 bases from J, leaving 8 bases between. The CDR3 covers 14 residues. Germline V gene data show CDR1 as DFQATT and CDR2 as SNEGSKA (reference sequence). The CDR3 DNA follows: TGCAGTGCTGCTCAGGTCTCTGGGGCCAACGTCCTGACTTTC. Translating gives CSAAQVSGANVLTF.

The chain carries TRBV11-2 and TRBJ2-1; TRBD2 agrees at 8 bases. Germline CDR1 and CDR2: SGHAT and FQNNGV. This CDR3 has 19 amino acids. Trimming cost V 4 bases and J 0 bases; bases outside gene matches: 14. The CDR3 here is CASSSHPLAGRLSYNEQFF. Here the CDR3 DNA reads TGTGCCAGCAGCTCTCACCCTTTAGCGGGACGACTCTCCTACAATGAGCAGTTCTTC. The variable domain in full, completed from reference TRBV11-2 and TRBJ2-1, reads EAGVAQSPRYKIIEKRQSVAFWCNPISGHATLYWYQQILGQGPKLLIQFQNNGVVDDSQLPKDRFSAERLKGVDSTLKIQPAKLEDSAVYLCASSSHPLAGRLSYNEQFFGPGTRLTVL.

Of note for this clonotype: This may be a read error: a much more frequent sequence differs by one nucleotide. V and J are TRBV9 and TRBJ2-2; D is uncertain. Trimming took off 4 bases at V and 4 bases at J, with 5 bases between the two ends. The CDR3 totals 12 residues. CDR1 is SGDLS, CDR2 YYNGEE, per germline. The CDR3 here is CASSKSTGELFF. The DNA of the CDR3 is TGTGCCAGCAGCAAGAGCACCGGGGAGCTGTTTTTT. Filled out from reference TRBV9 and TRBJ2-2, the complete variable domain reads DSGVTQTPKHLITATGQRVTLRCSPRSGDLSVYWYQQSLDQGLQFLIQYYNGEERAKGNILERFSAQQFPDLHSELNLSSLELGDSALYFCASSKSTGELFFGEGSRLTVL.

This clonotype has a handful of counts. The V gene is TRBV6-5, the J gene TRBJ2-7; D may match TRBD1 or TRBD2 (5 bases each). CDR3 size: 12 residues. Trimming pared 6 bases from V and 3 bases from J, leaving 9 bases between. The V gene's germline CDR1 is MNHEY and CDR2 SVGAGI. DNA for the CDR3: TGTGCCAGCAGGGGGGAAAACTACGAGCAGTACTTC. Translation gives CASRGENYEQYF.

In DNA form, the CDR3 reads TGCGCCAGCGCTGAGGGGACAGGGGCCGTCACAGATACGCAGTATTTT. Encoded protein: CASAEGTGAVTDTQYF. The chain combines TRBV10-2 with TRBJ2-3; 10 bases fit TRBD1. The CDR3 loop spans 16 amino acids. V shed 8 bases, J shed 2 bases, and the junction held 10 bases outside the gene matches. The germline V gene has CDR1 WSHSY and CDR2 SAAADI.

The chain is built from TRBV7-6 and TRBJ2-1, with 10 bases lining up with TRBD1. Unmatched junction bases numbered 8, after V lost 2 bases and J lost 7 bases. Germline V lookup: CDR1 SGHVS, CDR2 FNYEAQ. This CDR3 region has 16 residues. DNA for the CDR3: TGTGCCAGCAGCTTACTGGGACAGGGGCTAAGGAATGAGCAGTTCTTC. Protein product: CASSLLGQGLRNEQFF. Variable domain in full (rest from reference TRBV7-6 and TRBJ2-1): GAGVSQSPRYKVTKRGQDVALRCDPISGHVSLYWYRQALGQGPEFLTYFNYEAQQDKSGLPNDRFSAERPEGSISTLTIQRTEQRDSAMYRCASSLLGQGLRNEQFFGPGTRLTVL.

This chain links TRBV5-1 with TRBJ1-1; D unresolved. The germline CDR1 and CDR2 sequences are SGHRS and YFSETQ. V shed 2 bases and J shed 6 bases, with 11 bases lying between them. CDR3 size: 13 residues. In nucleotides, the CDR3 is TGCGCCAGCAGCTTCCCCGGAGATCCTGAAGCTTTCTTT. Translated: CASSFPGDPEAFF.

This clonotype was counted only a few times. The chain has TRBV5-6 and TRBJ2-1, with 7 bases lining up with TRBD2. This CDR3 contains 15 residues. Germline CDR1 is SGHDT and CDR2 is YYEEEE. With 4 bases clipped from V and 2 bases from J, the junction kept 6 bases outside the gene matches. The CDR3 spells CASSGPAGAYNEQFF. The CDR3 DNA reads as TGTGCCAGCAGCGGCCCGGCGGGGGCCTACAATGAGCAGTTCTTC.

Of note for this clonotype: Lacking the conserved final phenylalanine or tryptophan, this CDR3 likely reflects a read error. No DNA is shown, since the ends of the CDR3 on it are uncertain; the CDR3 is the one TCRdb lists. J is TRBJ2-7 and V is TRBV20-1; TRBD2, the D gene given by the table, was not confirmed from the DNA. Germline V gene sequence: CDR1 DFQATT, CDR2 SNEGSKA (reference sequence). Counting both end residues, the CDR3 totals 13 amino acids. The CDR3 region is CSARDALGGTSHI.

The sample holds many counts of this clonotype. This chain links TRBV29-1 with TRBJ2-7; D is possibly TRBD2 (5 bases). The length of the CDR3 is 13 residues. Germline V gives CDR1 SQVTM, CDR2 ANQGSEA. The V and J ends lost 4 bases and 3 bases respectively, with 13 bases between them. The CDR3 loop reads CSVASRGSYEQYF. CDR3 bases: TGCAGCGTTGCGTCGAGAGGGAGCTACGAGCAGTACTTC.

V gene TRBV6-5 combines with J gene TRBJ2-5; tentatively, D is TRBD1 (5 bases). The CDR3 covers 16 residues. CDR1 and CDR2 (germline): MNHEY, SVGAGI. V lost 2 bases to trimming and J lost 2 bases, with 15 bases between them. In DNA form, the CDR3 reads TGTGCCAGCAGTTACGGGGCCGTTAGGAGACAAGAGACCCAGTACTTC. This translates into CASSYGAVRRQETQYF.

This chain connects TRBV3-2 to TRBJ2-1; no check of the table's D call, TRBD1, against the DNA was made. TRBV3-2 is labeled a pseudogene. CDR3 length: 15 residues. Written as DNA, the CDR3 is TGTGCCAGCTGCCAAGGAGTGGCAGGGAGCAATGAGCAGTTCTTC. This sequence encodes CASCQGVAGSNEQFF.

This chain joins TRBV6-2 or TRBV6-3 and TRBJ2-3; possible D gene TRBD2, 6 bases. V was pared by 6 bases and J by 6 bases, with 22 bases between. The CDR3 extends over 16 amino acids. The germline gives CDR1 MNHEY, CDR2 SVGEGT. The CDR3 spells CASSRTTPMLVDTQYF. CDR3 DNA: TGTGCCAGCAGCCGGACTACCCCTATGTTGGTGGATACGCAGTATTTT.

The chain links TRBV20-1 to TRBJ2-7; D unclear. Trimming removed 3 bases from V and 1 base from J, with 13 bases in between. The CDR3 is 14 amino acids. Germline CDR1 reads DFQATT; CDR2 reads SNEGSKA (reference sequence). The CDR3 DNA reads TGCAGTGCTAGTGGGCAGTTGAATTCCTACGAGCAGTACTTC. Translating gives CSASGQLNSYEQYF.

The V gene is TRBV27, the J gene TRBJ1-2; TRBD1 agrees at 7 bases. Germline values: CDR1 MNHEY, CDR2 SMNVEV (reference sequence). J was trimmed by 8 bases and V by 3 bases; bases with no gene match: 9. This CDR3 is built from 14 residues. The CDR3 loop is CASSFGQARGGYTF. The CDR3 DNA sequence: TGTGCCAGCAGTTTCGGACAGGCGCGTGGGGGCTACACCTTC.

The chain employs TRBV7-6 and TRBJ2-7; D is ambiguous. Germline values: CDR1 SGHVS, CDR2 FNYEAQ. V lost 4 bases and J lost 5, with 9 bases in between. The CDR3 totals 12 residues. The CDR3 DNA sequence: TGTGCCAGCAGCTCCTTGCGGAACGAGCAGTACTTC. Amino acids: CASSSLRNEQYF.

The chain has TRBV6-1 and TRBJ1-4, with D hard to call. Germline loops: CDR1 MNHNS, CDR2 SASEGT. The CDR3 extends over 15 amino acids. V was cut by 6 bases and J by 3 bases, with 14 bases left in between. The CDR3 DNA reads as TGTGCCAGCAGAAGGATCTGGGAGGCTAATGAAAAACTGTTTTTT. This sequence encodes CASRRIWEANEKLFF.

This clonotype has a handful of counts. This CDR3 reads CASRQPGQLSQPQHF. CDR3 DNA sequence: TGTGCCAGCAGACAACCGGGACAGTTGTCTCAGCCCCAGCATTTT. The chain links TRBV6-1 to TRBJ1-5, with TRBD1 identical over 7 bases. This CDR3 region has 15 residues. V lost 6 bases and J lost 6; bases outside the gene matches: 11. Germline V CDR1 and CDR2: MNHNS, SASEGT.

This clonotype has at least ten counts. The chain recombines TRBV11-2 with TRBJ1-1, with 9 bases fitting TRBD1. In germline, CDR1 is SGHAT, CDR2 FQNNGV. V dropped 5 bases and J dropped 3; count of bases not matched to a gene: 10. This CDR3 comprises 16 residues. CDR3 sequence: CASSGYRGLGDTEAFF. The CDR3 DNA is TGTGCCAGCAGCGGTTACAGGGGGCTCGGTGACACTGAAGCTTTCTTT. Drawing the rest from reference TRBV11-2 and TRBJ1-1, the complete variable domain is EAGVAQSPRYKIIEKRQSVAFWCNPISGHATLYWYQQILGQGPKLLIQFQNNGVVDDSQLPKDRFSAERLKGVDSTLKIQPAKLEDSAVYLCASSGYRGLGDTEAFFGQGTRLTVV.